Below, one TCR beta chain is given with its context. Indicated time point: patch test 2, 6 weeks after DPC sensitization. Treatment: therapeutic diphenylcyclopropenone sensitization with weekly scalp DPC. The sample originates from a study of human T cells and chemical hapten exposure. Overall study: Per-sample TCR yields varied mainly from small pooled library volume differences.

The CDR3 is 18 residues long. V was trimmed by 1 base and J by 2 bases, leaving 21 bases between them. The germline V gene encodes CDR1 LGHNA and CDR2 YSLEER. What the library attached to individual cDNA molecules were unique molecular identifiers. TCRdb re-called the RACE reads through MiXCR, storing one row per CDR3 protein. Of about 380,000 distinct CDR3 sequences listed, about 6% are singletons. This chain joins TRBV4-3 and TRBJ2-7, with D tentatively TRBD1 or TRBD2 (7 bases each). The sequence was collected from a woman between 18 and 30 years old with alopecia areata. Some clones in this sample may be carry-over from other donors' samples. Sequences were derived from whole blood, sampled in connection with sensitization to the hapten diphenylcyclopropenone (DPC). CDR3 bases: TGCGCCAGCAGCCAAGCCGTGCCAGGGGGGGTTGGCGCCTACGAGCAGTACTTC. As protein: CASSQAVPGGVGAYEQYF.